Below are 24 T cell receptor beta chains sequenced from a single sample in a study of T cell responses to AZD1222 COVID-19 vaccine. Assay: immunoSEQ multiplex PCR; the TCRdb copy retains only in-frame clones and omits some. The data hold roughly 100,000 clones, with approximately 88% observed a single time. This specimen was peripheral blood, taken on day 0 of AZD1222 vaccination. The origin of the receptors is an adult in good health.

This sequence joins TRBV29-1 and TRBJ2-2, with D possibly matching TRBD2 (5 bases). The V and J ends lost 5 bases and 7 bases respectively, with 14 bases between them. Germline V CDR1 and CDR2: SQVTM, ANQGSEA. This CDR3 is 13 amino acids long. CDR3 in DNA: TGCAGCGTTCTGACGAGCCGGGGCGGGGAGCTGTTTTTT. Encoded protein: CSVLTSRGGELFF.

The chain combines TRBV7-6 with TRBJ1-3; TRBD1 agrees at 7 bases. Germline V lookup: CDR1 SGHVS, CDR2 FNYEAQ. J lost 0 bases, V lost 1 base, and 9 bases had no gene match. The length of the CDR3 is 18 residues. CDR3 nucleotides: TGTGCCAGCAGCTTAGGGAGGACAGGAATCAGCTCTGGAAACACCATATATTTT. Translation gives CASSLGRTGISSGNTIYF.

The rearrangement joins TRBV12-3 or TRBV12-4 to TRBJ2-5; D gene ambiguous. The CDR3 runs 13 residues. V shed 5 bases and J shed 3 bases, with 10 bases lying between them. The CDR3 region is CASSGNRKETQYF. For the CDR3, the DNA is TGTGCCAGCAGTGGGAACAGAAAAGAGACCCAGTACTTC.

In its sample, this clone was seen once. The chain recombines TRBV18 with TRBJ1-5; D gene unclear. Trimming shortened V by 6 bases and J by 4 bases, and 10 bases separated the two germline ends. Per the germline V gene, CDR1 is KGHSH and CDR2 is LQKENI. This CDR3 comprises 13 residues. The CDR3 DNA sequence: TGTGCCAGCTCTGACACGGGAAATCAGCCCCAGCATTTT. It specifies CASSDTGNQPQHF.

The table lists this clone with a count of one. CDR3 in amino acids: CASTGGNSPNYGYTF. In DNA form, the CDR3 reads TGCGCCAGCACAGGGGGAAACAGCCCTAACTATGGCTACACCTTC. The rearrangement uses TRBV23-1 and TRBJ1-2; 7 bases are shared with TRBD1. TRBV23-1 is an ORF for which the function is uncertain. The CDR3 extends over 15 amino acids. V lost 7 bases to trimming and J lost 0 bases; unmatched junction nucleotides: 8.

This chain uses TRBV2 with TRBJ1-6; possible D gene TRBD1, 5 bases. V lost 7 bases to trimming and J lost 9 bases, with 10 bases between them. Germline assignment: CDR1 SNHLY and CDR2 FYNNEI. This CDR3 spans 12 amino acids. CDR3 residues: CASNIGTSPLHF. The CDR3 DNA sequence: TGTGCCAGCAACATAGGGACTTCACCCCTCCACTTT.

The V gene is TRBV6-2 or TRBV6-3, the J gene TRBJ1-1, with TRBD1 as a possible D gene (5 bases). V was pared by 0 bases and J by 1 base, with 15 bases between. The CDR3 spans 17 residues. Germline values: CDR1 MNHEY, CDR2 SVGEGT. The CDR3 is CASSYSTVREGNTEAFF. CDR3 sequence (DNA): TGTGCCAGCAGTTACTCGACTGTCAGGGAAGGGAACACTGAAGCTTTCTTT.

The chain is built from TRBV7-9 and TRBJ2-1, with 11 bases aligning to TRBD2. Unmatched junction bases numbered 2, after V lost 5 bases and J lost 2 bases. Germline values: CDR1 SEHNR, CDR2 FQNEAQ (reference sequence). This CDR3 contains 15 residues. CDR3 loop: CASSILAGAYNEQFF. In nucleotides, the CDR3 is TGTGCCAGCAGCATACTAGCGGGGGCCTACAATGAGCAGTTCTTC.

This chain joins TRBV7-9 and TRBJ1-1; D perhaps matches TRBD1 (6 bases). The CDR3 has 13 residues. The V and J ends lost 5 bases and 5 bases respectively, with 12 bases between them. Germline V CDR1 and CDR2: SEHNR, FQNEAQ (reference sequence). The CDR3: CASSPVRGTEAFF. The CDR3 DNA is TGTGCCAGCAGCCCAGTAAGGGGGACTGAAGCTTTCTTT.

The chain links TRBV7-8 to TRBJ1-2; TRBD1 might be the D (6 bases). Germline V gives CDR1 SGHVS, CDR2 FQNEAQ. Trimming removed 5 bases at V and 8 bases at J, with 15 bases between. The CDR3 extends over 13 amino acids. The CDR3 DNA follows: TGTGCCAGCAGCAAGTCAGGGGTGCGGGGCTACACCTTC. Residues: CASSKSGVRGYTF.

The chain couples TRBV14 to TRBJ1-1; the D gene is possibly TRBD1 (6 bases). Germline assignment: CDR1 SGHDN and CDR2 FVKESK. The CDR3 covers 20 residues. Trimming cost V 1 base and J 1 base, with 25 bases left between them. The CDR3 loop is CASSQGRVLRTETTNTEAFF. CDR3 bases: TGTGCCAGCAGCCAAGGAAGGGTCCTCAGGACAGAGACTACGAACACTGAAGCTTTCTTT.

J is TRBJ2-2 and V is TRBV4-1; no definite D call. The V and J ends lost 0 bases and 3 bases respectively, with 8 bases between them. Germline loops: CDR1 MGHRA, CDR2 YSYEKL. CDR3 length equals 15 residues. As DNA, the CDR3 is TGCGCCAGCAGCCAAGATCGAGCGTACACCGGGGAGCTGTTTTTT. It yields the protein CASSQDRAYTGELFF.

This clone was detected once. The rearrangement joins TRBV28 to TRBJ2-2, with TRBD2 matching 9 bases. CDR1 and CDR2 from the germline V gene are MDHEN and SYDVKM. The CDR3 spans 14 residues. V lost 8 bases, J lost 7 bases, and 8 bases stayed unmatched. The CDR3, as DNA: TGTGCCAGCTCGAGGCGGGAGGGTTTCGGGGAGCTGTTTTTT. This encodes CASSRREGFGELFF.

This clone is a singleton in its sample. In the same sample, other DNA sequences code for this CDR3. The V call is TRBV28, the J call TRBJ1-5; 11 nucleotides agree with TRBD1. Trimming cost V 6 bases and J 4 bases; bases outside gene matches: 5. The CDR3 consists of 15 residues. Germline V gives CDR1 MDHEN, CDR2 SYDVKM. CDR3: CASSTGTGGNQPQHF. The DNA of the CDR3 is TGTGCCAGCAGCACCGGGACAGGGGGAAATCAGCCCCAGCATTTT.

This sequence joins TRBV4-3 and TRBJ2-1; 8 bases are a match to TRBD1. This CDR3 spans 17 amino acids. The V gene's germline CDR1 is LGHNA and CDR2 YSLEER. The V and J ends lost 3 bases and 0 bases, in that order; junction bases with no gene match: 7. The CDR3 DNA follows: TGCGCCAGCAGCCACAGACAGGGGCCCACCTCCTACAATGAGCAGTTCTTC. Amino acids: CASSHRQGPTSYNEQFF.

This CDR3 reads CASSKGLGPMSTGELFF. The CDR3 bases are TGCGCCAGCAGCAAGGGGCTCGGCCCCATGTCGACCGGGGAGCTGTTTTTT. This sequence joins TRBV5-1 and TRBJ2-2; tentatively, D is TRBD1 (5 bases). The germline gives CDR1 SGHRS, CDR2 YFSETQ. CDR3 length: 17 amino acids. Trimming removed 4 bases from V and 5 bases from J, with 21 bases in between.

As DNA, the CDR3 is TGTGCCAGCAGCCCTGACTGGGGGAACGGTCAGCCCCAGCATTTT. As protein: CASSPDWGNGQPQHF. The rearrangement uses TRBV5-5 and TRBJ1-5; a possible D gene is TRBD1 (5 bases). The V end was cut by 4 bases, the J end by 6 bases, with 17 bases between. This CDR3 has 15 residues. The germline CDR1 and CDR2 sequences are SGHKS and YYEKEE (reference sequence).

This clone was picked up one time. This chain connects TRBV12-3 or TRBV12-4 to TRBJ1-1, with 8 bases lining up with TRBD1. The CDR3 spans 13 residues. V lost 5 bases, J lost 3 bases, and 2 bases stayed unmatched. In nucleotides, the CDR3 is TGTGCCAGCAGTCCGACAGGGGACACTGAAGCTTTCTTT. Amino acid sequence: CASSPTGDTEAFF.

This chain links TRBV5-1 with TRBJ2-6, with D maybe TRBD1 (6 bases). CDR3 length equals 17 residues. The germline V gene has CDR1 SGHRS and CDR2 YFSETQ. V lost 4 bases to trimming and J lost 0 bases, with 14 bases between them. Here the CDR3 DNA reads TGCGCCAGCAGCCCAGGGACAACTGGCTCTGGGGCCAACGTCCTGACTTTC. It yields the protein CASSPGTTGSGANVLTF.

This sequence joins TRBV18 and TRBJ2-3; D tentatively fits TRBD1 or TRBD2 (5 bases each). CDR3 length equals 14 residues. In germline, CDR1 is KGHSH, CDR2 LQKENI. V shed 6 bases and J shed 4 bases, with 14 bases lying between them. CDR3 sequence: CASSPGLPPDTQYF. The CDR3 nucleotides are TGTGCCAGCTCCCCGGGGCTGCCTCCAGATACGCAGTATTTT.

The genes are TRBV28 and TRBJ2-1; TRBD2 matches 12 bases. Germline V CDR1 and CDR2: MDHEN, SYDVKM. Trimming took 6 bases from V and 5 from J; bases not matched to a gene: 8. CDR3 length equals 16 residues. CDR3 residues: CASSTTSGRTNNEQFF. As DNA, the CDR3 is TGTGCCAGCAGCACGACTAGCGGGAGAACTAACAATGAGCAGTTCTTC.

This clone was counted a single time. This chain connects TRBV6-5 to TRBJ1-6; D is unclear. This CDR3 has 14 residues. The V gene lost 6 bases and the J gene lost 7 bases, with 13 bases spanning the gap. Germline values: CDR1 MNHEY, CDR2 SVGAGI. The chain's CDR3 is CASREVGENSPLHF. The CDR3, as DNA: TGTGCCAGCAGAGAGGTTGGCGAAAATTCACCCCTCCACTTT.

This sequence joins TRBV3-1 (or the pseudogene TRBV3-2) and TRBJ1-5; D gene uncertain. The CDR3 sequence is 15 residues long. Germline V gene data show CDR1 as LGHDT and CDR2 as YNNKEL (reference sequence). V was trimmed by 4 bases and J by 1 base, leaving 11 bases between them. The CDR3 protein is CASSRWAGSNQPQHF. The CDR3 nucleotides are TGTGCCAGCAGCCGCTGGGCGGGAAGCAATCAGCCCCAGCATTTT.

This chain connects TRBV24-1 to TRBJ2-1; weak D call: TRBD1 (5 bases). This CDR3 region has 14 residues. The ends were cut back, 4 bases at V and 6 bases at J, with 12 bases in the middle. Looked up from germline, CDR1 is KGHDR and CDR2 is SFDVKD. CDR3 sequence: CATSEPDRTNEQFF. The DNA for the CDR3 is TGTGCCACCAGTGAACCAGACAGAACCAATGAGCAGTTCTTC.